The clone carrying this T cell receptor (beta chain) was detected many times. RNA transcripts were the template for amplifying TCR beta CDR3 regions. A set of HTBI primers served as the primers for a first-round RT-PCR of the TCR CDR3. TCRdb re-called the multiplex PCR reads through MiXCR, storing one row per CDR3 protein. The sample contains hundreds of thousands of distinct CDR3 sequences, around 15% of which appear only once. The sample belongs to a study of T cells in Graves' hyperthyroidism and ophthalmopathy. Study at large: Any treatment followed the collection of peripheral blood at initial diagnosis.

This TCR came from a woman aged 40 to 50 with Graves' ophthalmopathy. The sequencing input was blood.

CDR3: CASSSGPDIGELFF. The CDR3 region has the DNA TGTGCCAGCAGCTCCGGACCTGACATCGGGGAGCTGTTTTTT. This chain uses TRBV11-2 with TRBJ2-2; D unresolved. Trimming stripped 4 bases from V and 7 bases from J, with 13 bases between. The CDR3 covers 14 residues. Germline lookup yields CDR1 SGHAT and CDR2 FQNNGV. Full variable domain (remainder filled in from reference TRBV11-2 and TRBJ2-2): EAGVAQSPRYKIIEKRQSVAFWCNPISGHATLYWYQQILGQGPKLLIQFQNNGVVDDSQLPKDRFSAERLKGVDSTLKIQPAKLEDSAVYLCASSSGPDIGELFFGEGSRLTVL.